This T cell receptor (beta chain) was sequenced in a study of blood T cell repertoires in COVID-19. The CDR3 totals 16 residues. V lost 6 bases and J lost 1; bases outside the gene matches: 9. CDR1 and CDR2 from the germline V gene are MNHEY and SVGEGT. Those who participated ranged in age from about 18 to 89 years and resided in about two dozen US areas. Shortly before study entry, within 2 weeks, exposed participants had met a COVID-19 case. Assay used: immunoSEQ multiplex PCR; TCRdb lists only in-frame clones, some missing. The sample comprises 200,000 to 250,000 clones, 70% to 90% of which are singletons, and 0.85% to 0.95% rests with the top ten.

This TCR was sampled from a man aged 50 to 60 who had been exposed to COVID-19. The specimen sequenced was PBMCs or T cells enriched from blood (not recorded which). The V gene is TRBV6-2 or TRBV6-3, the J gene TRBJ1-1, with TRBD1 matching over 9 bases. The DNA for the CDR3 is TGTGCCAGCAGCGCAGGGACAGGGAAGGGGAACACTGAAGCTTTCTTT. Translating gives CASSAGTGKGNTEAFF.